The rows below give T cell receptor beta chains drawn from one sample of a study of blood T cell repertoires in COVID-19. Sequencing was performed with immunoSEQ multiplex PCR; in TCRdb, only in-frame clones are kept and a portion is missing. The sample yields about 89,000 clones, 65% to 85% seen once. Sequencing was carried out using peripheral blood. Receptors originate from a man aged 70 or older with COVID-19, enrolled during active disease. The CDR3 runs from the conserved cysteine through the conserved F or W.

J | V | CDR3
TRBJ2-1 | TRBV9 | CASSVGTSHPYNEQFF
TRBJ1-2 | TRBV9 | CASSAGTPYGYTF
TRBJ1-2 | TRBV6-5 | CASSYLTGGDYGYTF
TRBJ2-7 | TRBV7-2 | CASSYTGGHEQYF
TRBJ1-5 | TRBV7-9 | CASSRDSRNQPQHF
TRBJ2-1 | TRBV10-2 | CASRDLLTHFYNEQFF
TRBJ1-4 | TRBV15 | CATSRTPGMGEKLFF
TRBJ1-2 | TRBV9 | CASSDRDRGRLTF
TRBJ1-2 | TRBV6-5 | CASTRGQGNAGYTF
TRBJ2-4 | TRBV18 | CASSPKQGSIAKNIQYF